This TCR beta chain was captured by sequencing in a study of identical twins. Template switching added a universal primer site, and cDNA bore unique molecular identifiers. In TCRdb, the 5' RACE reads were re-called with MiXCR into one record per CDR3 protein. The repertoire holds about 720,000 distinct CDR3 sequences, with 15% to 20% as singletons. Unmatched junction bases numbered 10, after V lost 4 bases and J lost 1 base. Germline V gene sequence: CDR1 MNHEY, CDR2 SMNVEV (reference sequence). The CDR3 runs 17 residues. These data were likewise used in another study, on T cells expressing NK-cell markers.

The sequenced sample consisted of PBMCs. The TCR was taken from a woman aged 18-29 years in good health. The J gene is TRBJ2-5, the V gene TRBV27; TRBD2 aligns across 9 bases. This chain's CDR3 is CASSSLSGGLSQETQYF. CDR3 bases: TGTGCCAGCAGTTCTCTCAGCGGGGGGTTATCCCAAGAGACCCAGTACTTC.